This T cell receptor beta chain comes out of a study of blood T cell repertoires in COVID-19 (TCRdb year 2020). At the level of the whole study: Samples from collaborators originated in the United States, Italy and Spain and spanned both the acute and convalescent phases of COVID-19. The material from the prospective study consisted of cDNA or gDNA derived from T cells, B-cell-depleted T cells, or PBMCs. Deeply sampled blood TCRbeta repertoires from subjects exposed to, actively infected with, or recovered from COVID-19 were included in the dataset. A freely available public database, intended as a resource for researchers studying the immune response to SARS-CoV-2, is where the repertoires were released. The samples were drawn from the first 160 participants of the ongoing ImmuneRACE study and from 950 to 1,500 subjects provided by 6 global collaborators. Nearly every sample came with metadata listing a de-identified subject ID, COVID-19 status, age in years and sex. Where HLA class I and class II types were available, the types were taken from metadata supplied by the sample provider, not from assay-based typing.

The immunoSEQ Assay, a bias-controlled multiplex PCR, was used to amplify TCRbeta CDR3 regions from genomic DNA. Per the source publication's procedure: Nucleated cell counts per sample were estimated from amplification of reference gene primers within the assay. To quantify the absolute abundance of each unique TCRbeta CDR3 rearrangement, sequence reads were collapsed and filtered. For each sample, productive Simpson clonality was calculated by taking the square root of Simpson's diversity index across productive rearrangements. TCRdb provides this immuneACCESS table in a form limited to in-frame rearrangements. Some clones are lacking; in checked studies, under half of them reflect an unresolved V gene, and why the rest are absent is not known. V, J and clone size derive from that table, while D and trimming were established from the DNA sequence. This sample is represented by approximately 210,000 clones; about nine tenths of them were singletons. 2.2% of the sample rests with the top ten.

Inclusive of the bounding cysteine and phenylalanine, the CDR3 is 22 residues long. Only the CDR3 DNA is retained, 66 bases long and in frame from the first base. The investigation overall reported the following: The quantity of clinical and demographic metadata differed by source and by participant and was supplied without curation.

A second Seattle source provided samples from volunteer blood donors who had recovered from COVID-19. The collaborating institutions used their own protocols to collect whole blood in K2EDTA tubes. For TCRbeta analysis, collaborator samples were shipped as frozen whole blood, as isolated PBMCs, or as DNA extracted from either sample type. On this clone: It has no known antigen specificity. The input lacks base qualities; no much larger clone sits a single base away.

Material for sequencing was peripheral blood. The TCR sequence derives from a man aged 25-45 years who had recovered from COVID-19. The V gene is TRBV12-2 and the J gene is TRBJ2-3; TRBD2 reflects the table's D call only, with no check against the DNA. TRBV12-2 is a pseudogene. The nucleotide sequence reads TGTGCAAGTCGCTTCCCCAAAACCCGGGGGACTCCCCGAATCGAAGACGCAGATACGCAGTATTTT. Translated, it gives CASRFPKTRGTPRIEDADTQYF.